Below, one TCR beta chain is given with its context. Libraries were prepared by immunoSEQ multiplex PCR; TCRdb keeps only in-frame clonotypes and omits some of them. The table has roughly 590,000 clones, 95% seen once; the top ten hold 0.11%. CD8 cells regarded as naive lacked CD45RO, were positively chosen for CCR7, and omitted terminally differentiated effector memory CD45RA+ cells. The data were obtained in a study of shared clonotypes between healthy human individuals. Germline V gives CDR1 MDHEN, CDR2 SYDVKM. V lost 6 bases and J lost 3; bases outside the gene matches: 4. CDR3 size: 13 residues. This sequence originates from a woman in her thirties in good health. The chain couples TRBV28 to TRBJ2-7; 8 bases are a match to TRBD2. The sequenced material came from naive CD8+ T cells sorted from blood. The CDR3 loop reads CASRSGSHYEQYF. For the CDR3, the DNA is TGTGCCAGCAGGAGCGGGAGTCACTACGAGCAGTACTTC.